This T cell receptor beta chain originates from a study of tumor and adjacent non-tumor tissue in lung cancer. Study as a whole: Millions of productive TCRbeta reads were obtained per sample on average. Broader study findings: Higher tumor TCR diversity was associated with shorter survival.

This sample's RNA came from whole unsorted tissue. Newly diagnosed lung cancer patients had thoracic surgery in China, August–late 2014, without prior chemotherapy. In germline, CDR1 is SEHNR, CDR2 FQNEAQ (reference sequence). This CDR3 is 15 amino acids long. A remark on this clonotype: Its specificity is not known.

The library came from three nested PCR rounds adapted from ARM-PCR protocols. Using its own MiXCR run on the multiplex PCR reads, TCRdb lists one record per CDR3 protein. Of over 60,000 distinct CDR3 sequences listed, 80% were seen once; the top ten hold roughly 13%. The chain carries TRBV7-9 and TRBJ2-1; TRBD1 aligns across 8 bases. This clonotype was sampled from a woman in her forties or fifties with non-small cell lung cancer. The sequenced sample was lung tumor tissue. The CDR3 nucleotides are TGTGGGGTAAATCCGGACAGGGTTACCTACAATGAGCAGTTCTTC. It yields the protein CGVNPDRVTYNEQFF.